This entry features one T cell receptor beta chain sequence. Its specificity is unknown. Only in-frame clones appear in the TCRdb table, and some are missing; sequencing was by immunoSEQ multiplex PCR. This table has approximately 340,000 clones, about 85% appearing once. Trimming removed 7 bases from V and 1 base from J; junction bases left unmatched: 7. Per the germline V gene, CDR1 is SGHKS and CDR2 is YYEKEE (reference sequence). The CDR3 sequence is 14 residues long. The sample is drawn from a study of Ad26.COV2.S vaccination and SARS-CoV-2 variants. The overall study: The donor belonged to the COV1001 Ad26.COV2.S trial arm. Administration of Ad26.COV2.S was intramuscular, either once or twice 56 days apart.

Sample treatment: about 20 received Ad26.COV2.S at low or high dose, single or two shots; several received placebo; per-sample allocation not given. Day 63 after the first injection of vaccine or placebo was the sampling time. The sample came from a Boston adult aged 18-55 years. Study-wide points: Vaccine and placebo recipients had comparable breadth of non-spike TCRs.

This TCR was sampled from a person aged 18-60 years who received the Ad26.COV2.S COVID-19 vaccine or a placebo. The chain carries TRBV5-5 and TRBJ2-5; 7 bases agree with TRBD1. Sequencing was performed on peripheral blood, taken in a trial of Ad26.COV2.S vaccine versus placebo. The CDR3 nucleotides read TGTGCCAGCGATATACAGGGGACCCAAGAGACCCAGTACTTC. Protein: CASDIQGTQETQYF.